This entry lists 13 T cell receptor beta chains sequenced from one sample in a study of blood T cell repertoires in COVID-19. Sequenced by immunoSEQ multiplex PCR; TCRdb stores in-frame clones only, minus some. The table lists roughly 80,000 clones, around 84% of them singletons, with roughly 10% in the top ten. Sequencing was done on a sample of peripheral blood. The receptors come from a human donor in a cohort sampled during active COVID-19.

V gene TRBV9 combines with J gene TRBJ2-5; TRBD2 aligns across 15 bases. The junction had 5 bases not matched to a gene; V was cut back by 3 bases and J by 2 bases. Germline V gene sequence: CDR1 SGDLS, CDR2 YYNGEE. The CDR3 is 17 amino acids. The CDR3 nucleotides are TGTGCCAGCAGCGCCGGGGGACTAGCGGGGGGTCAAGAGACCCAGTACTTC. This gives the protein CASSAGGLAGGQETQYF.

The gene calls are TRBV30 and TRBJ2-5, with a possible D match to TRBD2 (5 bases). Germline assignment: CDR1 GTSNPN and CDR2 SVGIG (reference sequence). Trimming took off 1 base at V and 4 bases at J, with 7 bases between the two ends. The CDR3 has 12 amino acids. The CDR3 sequence: CAWSARGETQYF. The CDR3 DNA reads as TGTGCCTGGAGTGCTCGGGGAGAGACCCAGTACTTC. The complete variable domain, with remaining parts taken from reference TRBV30 and TRBJ2-5, reads SQTIHQWPATLVQPVGSPLSLECTVEGTSNPNLYWYRQAAGRGLQLLFYSVGIGQISSEVPQNLSASRPQDRQFILSSKKLLLSDSGFYLCAWSARGETQYFGPGTRLLVL.

The V call is TRBV7-9, the J call TRBJ1-1; 7 positions match TRBD1. V gave up 0 bases and J gave up 5 bases; unmatched junction bases: 3. Germline CDR1 reads SEHNR; CDR2 reads FQNEAQ (reference sequence). This CDR3 is built from 14 residues. Written as DNA, the CDR3 is TGTGCCAGCAGCTTAGCACAGGGGAGGACTGAAGCTTTCTTT. Residues: CASSLAQGRTEAFF.

This chain links TRBV5-1 with TRBJ1-2; D not resolved. CDR1 is SGHRS and CDR2 is YFSETQ in the germline V gene. V lost 0 bases and J 8 bases, leaving 8 bases between the germline ends. This CDR3 comprises 12 residues. The CDR3 loop reads CASSLDGRGYTF. CDR3 in DNA: TGCGCCAGCAGCTTGGATGGCAGGGGCTACACCTTC.

V and J are TRBV7-2 and TRBJ1-2; D is perhaps TRBD1 (5 bases). The CDR3 has 13 amino acids. Looked up from germline, CDR1 is SGHTA and CDR2 is FQGNSA. V lost 1 base and J lost 6, with 9 bases in between. In DNA form, the CDR3 reads TGTGCCAGCAGCTTAGAGGGGTGGAATGGCTACACCTTC. This translates into CASSLEGWNGYTF.

This clone appeared once. V usage is TRBV6-6 and J usage is TRBJ1-5; 10 positions agree with TRBD1. The CDR3 loop spans 16 amino acids. J lost 1 base, V lost 5 bases, and 5 bases had no gene match. Germline values: CDR1 MNHNY, CDR2 SVGAGI (reference sequence). CDR3 in amino acids: CASSTWTGGSNQPQHF. CDR3 DNA: TGTGCCAGCAGTACGTGGACAGGGGGAAGCAATCAGCCCCAGCATTTT.

The rearrangement joins TRBV5-1 to TRBJ1-3; D call uncertain. V was cut by 4 bases and J by 0 bases, with 11 bases left in between. Germline assignment: CDR1 SGHRS and CDR2 YFSETQ. There are 15 residues in the CDR3. The CDR3 bases are TGCGCCAGCAGCCCGGACGGGAGCTCTGGAAACACCATATATTTT. This sequence encodes CASSPDGSSGNTIYF.

The chain links TRBV28 to TRBJ2-6; D is unclear. Germline V gene data show CDR1 as MDHEN and CDR2 as SYDVKM. V was trimmed by 7 bases and J by 4 bases, leaving 26 bases between them. The length of the CDR3 is 19 residues. CDR3 in amino acids: CASNPSFPYINSGANVLTF. The CDR3 region has the DNA TGTGCCAGCAACCCCTCCTTCCCCTATATAAACTCAGGGGCCAACGTCCTGACTTTC.

The V call is TRBV7-9, the J call TRBJ1-4, with a tentative D call TRBD1 (6 bases). Deletions cut 1 base from V and 8 bases from J, with 8 bases between. CDR3 length: 13 residues. The germline CDR1 and CDR2 sequences are SEHNR and FQNEAQ (reference sequence). The CDR3 region has the DNA TGTGCCAGCAGCTTAGGTCAGGGGGAAAAACTGTTTTTT. Protein product: CASSLGQGEKLFF.

The chain uses TRBV30 and TRBJ1-2; D unresolved. Germline V gene data show CDR1 as GTSNPN and CDR2 as SVGIG (reference sequence). The CDR3 consists of 12 residues. V was trimmed by 1 base and J by 8 bases, leaving 11 bases between them. CDR3 amino acids: CAWSAAAIGYTF. In nucleotides, the CDR3 is TGTGCCTGGAGTGCCGCCGCGATCGGCTACACCTTC. The variable domain in full, completed from reference TRBV30 and TRBJ1-2, reads SQTIHQWPATLVQPVGSPLSLECTVEGTSNPNLYWYRQAAGRGLQLLFYSVGIGQISSEVPQNLSASRPQDRQFILSSKKLLLSDSGFYLCAWSAAAIGYTFGSGTRLTVV.

The V gene is TRBV7-3, the J gene TRBJ1-4, with 9 positions matching TRBD1. This CDR3 comprises 15 residues. Per germline, CDR1 SGHTA and CDR2 FQGTGA. The trim removed 3 bases at V and 3 bases at J, leaving 2 bases unmatched. The CDR3 loop is CASSFRDRANEKLFF. CDR3 DNA: TGTGCCAGCAGCTTCCGGGACAGGGCTAATGAAAAACTGTTTTTT. Combining the CDR3 with reference TRBV7-3 and TRBJ1-4 gives the whole variable domain GAGVSQTPSNKVTEKGKYVELRCDPISGHTALYWYRQSLGQGPEFLIYFQGTGAADDSGLPNDRFFAVRPEGSVSTLKIQRTERGDSAVYLCASSFRDRANEKLFFGSGTQLSVL.

The V and J genes are TRBV27 and TRBJ1-2, with D tentatively TRBD1 (6 bases). The CDR3 has 14 amino acids. V was cut by 6 bases and J by 3 bases, with 14 bases left in between. Germline V gene sequence: CDR1 MNHEY, CDR2 SMNVEV (reference sequence). CDR3 nucleotide sequence: TGTGCCAGCAGAGTGACAGGCACCTACTATGGCTACACCTTC. Its translation: CASRVTGTYYGYTF.

The chain links TRBV19 to TRBJ2-3, with D maybe TRBD1 (7 bases). The CDR3 runs to 15 residues. Germline-derived CDR1 and CDR2 are LNHDA and SQIVND (reference sequence). V lost 9 bases, J lost 4 bases, and 20 bases lay in between. CDR3 loop: CASTNRGGIADTQYF. CDR3 DNA: TGTGCCAGCACAAACAGGGGAGGAATTGCAGATACGCAGTATTTT.